The rows below give T cell receptor beta chains drawn from one sample of a study of post-analysis software for immune sequencing data. TCRdb passed the PCR reads through MiXCR, listing each CDR3 protein once. The sample holds roughly 600,000 distinct CDR3 sequences; 44% are singletons and the top ten take around 1.7%. Sequenced sample: blood. The receptors come from a girl aged 10-17 years with multiple sclerosis. The CDR3 runs from the conserved cysteine through the conserved F or W. A D gene is named only where the DNA matches it firmly. Size is omitted from some rows. Given values are once, few, many or a class for expanded clones.

DNA: TGTGCCAGCAGTTTGGCAGGGCAGGGCCAGCCCCAGCATTTT
CDR3: CASSLAGQGQPQHF
D: .
V: TRBV12-3/TRBV12-4
J: TRBJ1-5
size: .

DNA: TGCAGCGTTGGGCAGGGACTAGCGGCCTCATACAATGAGCAGTTCTTC
CDR3: CSVGQGLAASYNEQFF
D: TRBD2
V: TRBV29-1
J: TRBJ2-1
size: few

DNA: TGTGCCAGCAGCCAAGACAGTAGCGCTGGGGATGAGCAGTTCTTC
CDR3: CASSQDSSAGDEQFF
D: .
V: TRBV3-1
J: TRBJ2-1
size: .

DNA: TGTGCCAGCAGTTTGAGCCAGCGGGGCAACAATGAGCAGTTCTTC
CDR3: CASSLSQRGNNEQFF
D: TRBD2
V: TRBV12-3/TRBV12-4
J: TRBJ2-1
size: .

DNA: TGTGCCAGCACCCATACCTGGGGGGGGCACAACATTCAGTACTTC
CDR3: CASTHTWGGHNIQYF
D: .
V: TRBV12-3/TRBV12-4
J: TRBJ2-4
size: many

DNA: TGTGCCAGCAGCGCGGGGGCGGGGGCTTACAATGAGCAGTTCTTC
CDR3: CASSAGAGAYNEQFF
D: .
V: TRBV9
J: TRBJ2-1
size: .

DNA: TGTGCCAGCAGCCCGTCCTGGGGGGTCGAGCAGTACTTC
CDR3: CASSPSWGVEQYF
D: .
V: TRBV3-1
J: TRBJ2-7
size: .

DNA: TGTGCCAGCAGCGCGGGACTAGCGGGGAGCGAGCAGTACTTC
CDR3: CASSAGLAGSEQYF
D: TRBD2
V: TRBV9
J: TRBJ2-7
size: .

DNA: TGTGCCAGCAGTTCCTCTGGGCTCGGCGGGACATTTTACAATGAGCAGTTCTTC
CDR3: CASSSSGLGGTFYNEQFF
D: .
V: TRBV28
J: TRBJ2-1
size: once

DNA: TGCGCCAGCAGCGGGGGCGGACCTGGGGATACGCAGTATTTT
CDR3: CASSGGGPGDTQYF
D: .
V: TRBV5-1
J: TRBJ2-3
size: few